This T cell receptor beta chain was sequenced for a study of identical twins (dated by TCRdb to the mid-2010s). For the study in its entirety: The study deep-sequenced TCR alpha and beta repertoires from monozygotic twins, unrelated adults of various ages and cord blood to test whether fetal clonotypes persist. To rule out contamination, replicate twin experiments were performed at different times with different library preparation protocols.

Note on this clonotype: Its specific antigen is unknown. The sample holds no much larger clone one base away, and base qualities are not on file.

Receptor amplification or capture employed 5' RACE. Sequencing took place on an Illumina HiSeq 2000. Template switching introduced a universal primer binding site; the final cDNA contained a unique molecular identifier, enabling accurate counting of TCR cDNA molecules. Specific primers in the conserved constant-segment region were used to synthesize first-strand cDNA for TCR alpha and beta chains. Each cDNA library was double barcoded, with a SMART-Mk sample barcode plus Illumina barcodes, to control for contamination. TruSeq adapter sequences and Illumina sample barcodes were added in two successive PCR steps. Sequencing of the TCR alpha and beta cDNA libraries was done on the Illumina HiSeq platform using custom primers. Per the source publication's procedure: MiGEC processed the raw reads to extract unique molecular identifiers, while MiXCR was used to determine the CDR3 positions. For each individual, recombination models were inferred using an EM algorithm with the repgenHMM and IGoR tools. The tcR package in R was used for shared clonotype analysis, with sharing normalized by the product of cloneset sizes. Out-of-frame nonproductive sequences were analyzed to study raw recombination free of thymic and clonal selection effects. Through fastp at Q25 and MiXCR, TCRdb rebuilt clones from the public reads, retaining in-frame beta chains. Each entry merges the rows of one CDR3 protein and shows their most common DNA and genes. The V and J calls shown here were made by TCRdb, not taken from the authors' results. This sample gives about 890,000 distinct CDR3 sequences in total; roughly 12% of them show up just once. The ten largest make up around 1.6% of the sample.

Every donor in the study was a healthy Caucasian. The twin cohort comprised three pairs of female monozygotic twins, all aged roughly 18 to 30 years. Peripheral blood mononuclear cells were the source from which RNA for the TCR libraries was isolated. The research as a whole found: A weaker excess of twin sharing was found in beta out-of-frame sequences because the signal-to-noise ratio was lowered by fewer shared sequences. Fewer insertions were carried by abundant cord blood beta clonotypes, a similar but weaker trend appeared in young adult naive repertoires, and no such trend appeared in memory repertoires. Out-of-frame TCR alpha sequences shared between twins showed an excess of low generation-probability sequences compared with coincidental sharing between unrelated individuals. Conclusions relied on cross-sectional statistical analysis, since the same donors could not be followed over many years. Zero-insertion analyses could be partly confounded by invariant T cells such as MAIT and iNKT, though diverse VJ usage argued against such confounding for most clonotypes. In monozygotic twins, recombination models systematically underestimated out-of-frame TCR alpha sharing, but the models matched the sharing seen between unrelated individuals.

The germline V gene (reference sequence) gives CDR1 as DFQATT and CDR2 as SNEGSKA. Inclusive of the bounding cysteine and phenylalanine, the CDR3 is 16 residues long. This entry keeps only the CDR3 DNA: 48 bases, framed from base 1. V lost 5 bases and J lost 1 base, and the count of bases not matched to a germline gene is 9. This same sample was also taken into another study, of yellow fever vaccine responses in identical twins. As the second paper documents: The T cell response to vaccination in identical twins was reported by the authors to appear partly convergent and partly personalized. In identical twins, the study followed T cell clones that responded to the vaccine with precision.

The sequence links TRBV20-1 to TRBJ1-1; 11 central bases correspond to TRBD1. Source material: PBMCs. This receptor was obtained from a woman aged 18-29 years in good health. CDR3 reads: CSAGRTGGFTNTEAFF. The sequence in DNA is TGCAGTGCTGGACGGACAGGGGGCTTCACGAACACTGAAGCTTTCTTT.